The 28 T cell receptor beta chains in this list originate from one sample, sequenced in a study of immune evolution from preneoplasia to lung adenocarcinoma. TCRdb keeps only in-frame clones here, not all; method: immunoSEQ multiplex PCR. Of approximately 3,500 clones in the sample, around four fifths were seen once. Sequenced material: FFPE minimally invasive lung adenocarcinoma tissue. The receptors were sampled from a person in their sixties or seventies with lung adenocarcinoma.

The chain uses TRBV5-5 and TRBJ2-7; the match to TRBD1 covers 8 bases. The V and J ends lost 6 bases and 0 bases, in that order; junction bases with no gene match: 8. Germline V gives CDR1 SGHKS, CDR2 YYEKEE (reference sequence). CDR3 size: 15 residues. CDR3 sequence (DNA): TGTGCCAGCACACCCCGGACAGGGAGCTCCTACGAGCAGTACTTC. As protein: CASTPRTGSSYEQYF.

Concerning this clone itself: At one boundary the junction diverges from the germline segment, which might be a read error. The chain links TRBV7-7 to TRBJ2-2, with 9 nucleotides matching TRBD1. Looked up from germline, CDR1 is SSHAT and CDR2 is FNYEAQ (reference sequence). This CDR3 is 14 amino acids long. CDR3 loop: CASSADRGTGELFF. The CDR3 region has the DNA TGTGCTAGCAGCGCGGACAGGGGAACCGGGGAGCTGTTTTTT. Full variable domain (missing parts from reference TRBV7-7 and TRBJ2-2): GAGVSQSPRYKVTKRGQDVTLRCDPISSHATLYWYQQALGQGPEFLTYFNYEAQPDKSGLPSDRFSAERPEGSISTLTIQRTEQRDSAMYRCASSADRGTGELFFGEGSRLTVL.

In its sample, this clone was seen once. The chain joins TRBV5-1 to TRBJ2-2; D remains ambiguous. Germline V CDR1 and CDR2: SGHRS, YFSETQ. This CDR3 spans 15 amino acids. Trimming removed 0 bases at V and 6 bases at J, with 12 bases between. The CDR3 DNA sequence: TGCGCCAGCAGCTTGGATTCCGGTTGGGCCGGGGAGCTGTTTTTT. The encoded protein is CASSLDSGWAGELFF.

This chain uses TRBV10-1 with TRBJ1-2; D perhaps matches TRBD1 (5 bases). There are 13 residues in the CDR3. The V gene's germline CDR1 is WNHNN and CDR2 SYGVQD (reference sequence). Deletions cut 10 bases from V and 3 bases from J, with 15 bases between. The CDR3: CATSMGVDYGYTF. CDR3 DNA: TGCGCCACCTCGATGGGGGTTGACTATGGCTACACCTTC.

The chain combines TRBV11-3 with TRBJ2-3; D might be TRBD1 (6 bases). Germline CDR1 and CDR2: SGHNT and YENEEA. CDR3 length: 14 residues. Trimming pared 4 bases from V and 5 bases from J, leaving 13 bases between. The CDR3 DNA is TGTGCCAGCAGCTCTCAGACAGGATTAGATACGCAGTATTTT. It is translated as CASSSQTGLDTQYF.

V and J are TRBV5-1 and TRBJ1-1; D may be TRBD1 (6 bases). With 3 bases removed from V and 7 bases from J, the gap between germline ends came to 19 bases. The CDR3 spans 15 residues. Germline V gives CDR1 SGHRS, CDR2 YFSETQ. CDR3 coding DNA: TGCGCCAGCAGCTGGGTGGACAGCCTAAGGGATGAAGCTTTCTTT. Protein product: CASSWVDSLRDEAFF.

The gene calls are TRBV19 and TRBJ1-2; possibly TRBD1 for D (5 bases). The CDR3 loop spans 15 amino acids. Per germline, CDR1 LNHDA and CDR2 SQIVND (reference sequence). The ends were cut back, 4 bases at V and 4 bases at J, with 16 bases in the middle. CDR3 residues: CASSTPRRAVYGYTF. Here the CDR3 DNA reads TGTGCCAGTAGTACCCCCCGCAGGGCCGTCTATGGCTACACCTTC.

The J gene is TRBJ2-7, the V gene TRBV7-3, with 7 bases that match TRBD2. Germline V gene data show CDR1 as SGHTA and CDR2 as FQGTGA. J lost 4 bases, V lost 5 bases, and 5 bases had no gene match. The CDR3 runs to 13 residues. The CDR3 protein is CASSIGTMYEQYF. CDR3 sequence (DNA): TGTGCCAGCAGCATCGGGACTATGTACGAGCAGTACTTC.

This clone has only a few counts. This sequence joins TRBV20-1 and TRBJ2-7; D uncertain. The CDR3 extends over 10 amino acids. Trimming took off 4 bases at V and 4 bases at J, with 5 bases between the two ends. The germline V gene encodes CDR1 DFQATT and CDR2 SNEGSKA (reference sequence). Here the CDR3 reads CSATNYEQYF. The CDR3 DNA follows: TGCAGTGCTACCAATTACGAGCAGTACTTC.

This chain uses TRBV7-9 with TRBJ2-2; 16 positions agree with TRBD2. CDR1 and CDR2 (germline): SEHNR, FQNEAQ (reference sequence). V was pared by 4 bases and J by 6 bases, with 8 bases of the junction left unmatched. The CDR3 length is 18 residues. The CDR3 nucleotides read TGTGCCAGCAGCTCAGCCGGGACTAGCGGGAGGGCCTCCGGGGAGCTGTTTTTT. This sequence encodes CASSSAGTSGRASGELFF.

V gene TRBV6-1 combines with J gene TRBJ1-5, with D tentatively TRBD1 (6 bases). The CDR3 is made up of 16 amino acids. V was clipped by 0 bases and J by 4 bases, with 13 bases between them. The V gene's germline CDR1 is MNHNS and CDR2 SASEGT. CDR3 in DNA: TGTGCCAGCAGTGAAGCGCCGGGGGGCCCGAATCAGCCCCAGCATTTT. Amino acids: CASSEAPGGPNQPQHF.

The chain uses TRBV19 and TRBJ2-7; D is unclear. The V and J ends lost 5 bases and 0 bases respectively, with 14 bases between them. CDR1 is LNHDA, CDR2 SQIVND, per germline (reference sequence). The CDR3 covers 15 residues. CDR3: CASSEADLSSYEQYF. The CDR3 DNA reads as TGTGCCAGTAGTGAAGCAGACCTAAGCTCCTACGAGCAGTACTTC.

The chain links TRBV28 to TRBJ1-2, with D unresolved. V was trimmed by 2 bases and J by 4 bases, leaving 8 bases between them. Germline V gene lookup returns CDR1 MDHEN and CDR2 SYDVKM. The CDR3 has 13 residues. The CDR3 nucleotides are TGTGCCAGCAGTTTAACGGGGAGCTATGGCTACACCTTC. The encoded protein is CASSLTGSYGYTF.

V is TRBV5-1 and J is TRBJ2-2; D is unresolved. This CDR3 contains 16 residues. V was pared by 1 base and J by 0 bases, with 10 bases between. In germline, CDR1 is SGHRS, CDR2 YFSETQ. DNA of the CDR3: TGCGCCAGCAGCTTGTACGTATTCGCGAACACCGGGGAGCTGTTTTTT. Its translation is CASSLYVFANTGELFF.

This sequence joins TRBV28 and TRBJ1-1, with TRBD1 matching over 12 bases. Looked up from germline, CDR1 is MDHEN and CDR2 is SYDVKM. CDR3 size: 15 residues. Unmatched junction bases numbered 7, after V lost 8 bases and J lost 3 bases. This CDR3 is CASGGTGGAYTEAFF. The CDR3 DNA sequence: TGTGCCAGCGGGGGGACAGGGGGCGCGTACACTGAAGCTTTCTTT. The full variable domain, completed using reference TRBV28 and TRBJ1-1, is DVKVTQSSRYLVKRTGEKVFLECVQDMDHENMFWYRQDPGLGLRLIYFSYDVKMKEKGDIPEGYSVSREKKERFSLILESASTNQTSMYLCASGGTGGAYTEAFFGQGTRLTVV.

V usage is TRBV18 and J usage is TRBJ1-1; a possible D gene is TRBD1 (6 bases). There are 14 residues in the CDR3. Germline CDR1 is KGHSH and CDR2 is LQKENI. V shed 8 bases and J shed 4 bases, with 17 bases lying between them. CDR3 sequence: CASTGEGGGTEAFF. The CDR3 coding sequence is TGTGCCAGCACCGGAGAGGGAGGGGGCACTGAAGCTTTCTTT.

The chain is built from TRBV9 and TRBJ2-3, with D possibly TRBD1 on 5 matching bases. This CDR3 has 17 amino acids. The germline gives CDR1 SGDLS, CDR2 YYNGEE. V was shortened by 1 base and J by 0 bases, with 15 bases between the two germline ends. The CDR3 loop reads CASSVPPDSASTDTQYF. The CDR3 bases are TGTGCCAGCAGCGTACCCCCCGACAGTGCTAGCACAGATACGCAGTATTTT.

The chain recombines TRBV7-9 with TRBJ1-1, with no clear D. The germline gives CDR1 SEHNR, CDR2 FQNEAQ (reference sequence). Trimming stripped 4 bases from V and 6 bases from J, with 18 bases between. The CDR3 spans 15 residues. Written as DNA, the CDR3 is TGTGCCAGCAGCTCCCTCGGGAAAAAAGGGCCTGAAGCTTTCTTT. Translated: CASSSLGKKGPEAFF.

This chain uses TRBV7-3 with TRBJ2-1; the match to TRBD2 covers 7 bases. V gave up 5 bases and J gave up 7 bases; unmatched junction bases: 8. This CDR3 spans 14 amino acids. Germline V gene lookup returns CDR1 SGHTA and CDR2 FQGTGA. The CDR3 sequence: CASSRPGGGNEQFF. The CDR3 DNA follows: TGTGCCAGCAGCCGCCCCGGGGGAGGGAATGAGCAGTTCTTC.

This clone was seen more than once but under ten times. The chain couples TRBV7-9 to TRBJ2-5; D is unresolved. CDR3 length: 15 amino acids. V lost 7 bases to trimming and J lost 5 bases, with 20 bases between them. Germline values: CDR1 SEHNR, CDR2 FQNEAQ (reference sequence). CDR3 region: CASKKPGLDRETQYF. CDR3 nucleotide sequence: TGTGCCAGCAAAAAACCGGGTTTAGACCGGGAGACCCAGTACTTC.

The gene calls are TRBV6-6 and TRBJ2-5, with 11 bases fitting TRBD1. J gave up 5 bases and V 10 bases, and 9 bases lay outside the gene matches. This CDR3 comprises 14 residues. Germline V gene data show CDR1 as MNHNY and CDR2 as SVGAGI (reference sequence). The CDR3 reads CATRTGGADETQYF. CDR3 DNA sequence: TGTGCCACCCGGACAGGGGGCGCGGATGAGACCCAGTACTTC.

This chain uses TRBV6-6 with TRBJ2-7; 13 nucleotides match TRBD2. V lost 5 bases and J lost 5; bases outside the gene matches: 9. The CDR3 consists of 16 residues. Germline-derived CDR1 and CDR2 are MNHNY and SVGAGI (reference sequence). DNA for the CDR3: TGTGCCAGCAGTCGACCCCTCGGACTAGCGGGAGACGAGCAGTACTTC. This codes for CASSRPLGLAGDEQYF.

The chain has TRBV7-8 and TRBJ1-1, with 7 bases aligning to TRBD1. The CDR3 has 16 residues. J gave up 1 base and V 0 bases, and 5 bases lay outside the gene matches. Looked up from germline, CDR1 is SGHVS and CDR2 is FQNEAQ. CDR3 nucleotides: TGTGCCAGCAGCTTAGCACAGGGGATGGGGAACACTGAAGCTTTCTTT. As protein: CASSLAQGMGNTEAFF.

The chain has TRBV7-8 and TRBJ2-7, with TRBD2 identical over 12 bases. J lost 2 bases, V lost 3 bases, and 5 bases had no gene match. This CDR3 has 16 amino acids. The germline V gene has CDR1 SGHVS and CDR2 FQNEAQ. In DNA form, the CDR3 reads TGTGCCAGCAGCTTCCTGACTAGCGGGGGCCCCTACGAGCAGTACTTC. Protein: CASSFLTSGGPYEQYF.

In nucleotides, the CDR3 is TGTGCCAGCAGCTTAGCGGGAGGAGTCAATGAGCAGTTCTTC. Its translation: CASSLAGGVNEQFF. The chain has TRBV7-3 and TRBJ2-1; TRBD2 aligns across 8 bases. Unmatched junction bases numbered 3, after V lost 2 bases and J lost 6 bases. CDR1 is SGHTA, CDR2 FQGTGA, per germline. This CDR3 is 14 amino acids long.

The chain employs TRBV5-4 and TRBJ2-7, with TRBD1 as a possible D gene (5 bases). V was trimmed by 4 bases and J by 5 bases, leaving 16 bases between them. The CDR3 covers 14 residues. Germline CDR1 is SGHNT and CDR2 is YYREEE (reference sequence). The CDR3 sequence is CASSPRQGHHEQYF. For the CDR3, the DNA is TGTGCCAGCAGCCCGCGTCAGGGTCACCACGAGCAGTACTTC.

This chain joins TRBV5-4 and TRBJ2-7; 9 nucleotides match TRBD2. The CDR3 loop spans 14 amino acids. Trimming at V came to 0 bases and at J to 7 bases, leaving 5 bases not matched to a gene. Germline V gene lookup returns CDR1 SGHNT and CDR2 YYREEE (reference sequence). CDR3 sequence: CASSLVAGAREQYF. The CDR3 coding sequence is TGTGCCAGCAGCTTGGTAGCGGGAGCGCGAGAGCAGTACTTC.

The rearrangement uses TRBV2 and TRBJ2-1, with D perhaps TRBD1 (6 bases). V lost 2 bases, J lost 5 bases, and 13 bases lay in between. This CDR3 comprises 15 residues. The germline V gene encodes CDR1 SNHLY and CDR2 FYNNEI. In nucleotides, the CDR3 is TGTGCCAGCAGTGAATCCCGACAGGTCCACAATGAGCAGTTCTTC. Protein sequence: CASSESRQVHNEQFF.